This TCR beta chain originates from a study of T cell changes during pregnancy in multiple sclerosis. The data were produced by immunoSEQ multiplex PCR, yet TCRdb's version contains in-frame clones alone and is incomplete. The data show about 50,000 clones, approximately 94% seen once. The CDR3 totals 14 residues. Germline values: CDR1 KGHSH, CDR2 LQKENI. V shed 0 bases and J 4 bases; nucleotides not matched to a gene: 1. This clonotype originated in a female donor with multiple sclerosis, enrolled in a pregnancy study. The specimen was CD4+ T cells from peripheral blood mononuclear cells, collected in the third trimester of pregnancy. The rearrangement joins TRBV18 to TRBJ2-5; TRBD2 aligns across 8 bases. In DNA, the CDR3 is TGTGCCAGCTCACCACCCCTAGCGGGAGAGACCCAGTACTTC. Protein sequence: CASSPPLAGETQYF. Full variable domain (missing parts from reference TRBV18 and TRBJ2-5): NAGVMQNPRHLVRRRGQEARLRCSPMKGHSHVYWYRQLPEEGLKFMVYLQKENIIDESGMPKERFSAEFPKEGPSILRIQQVVRGDSAAYFCASSPPLAGETQYFGPGTRLLVL.